This T cell receptor beta chain was identified during a study of T cells in Graves' hyperthyroidism and ophthalmopathy. General study results and limits: Blood also carried most thyroid clonotypes expanded above 0.001.

Losses at the gene ends were 1 base for V and 1 base for J; bases not matched to a gene: 6. The CDR3 covers 16 residues. Germline V gene sequence: CDR1 MNHNS, CDR2 SASEGT. The hyperthyroidism was newly diagnosed and had lasted under 2 months; the patients were aged 18 to 65. Exclusion of a patient resulted from uncontrolled infection, other autoimmune disease, pregnancy or lactation. Isolation of PBMCs was performed on 8.5 to 10 ml fresh peripheral blood. Researchers took RNA transcripts and amplified the TCR beta CDR3 regions from them. Initially, a first-round RT-PCR of the TCR CDR3 employed the HTBI primer set. Using its own MiXCR run on the multiplex PCR reads, TCRdb lists one record per CDR3 protein. The sample has under 350,000 distinct CDR3 sequences; 18% are singletons. Turning to this clonotype: The antigen remains undetermined.

The V call is TRBV6-1, the J call TRBJ2-7; 8 bases fit TRBD2. The sequence derives from a woman aged 45-59 years with Graves' hyperthyroidism. Input material: blood. The CDR3 DNA follows: TGTGCCAGCAGTGAAGTTAGCGGACTAGCTTCCTACGAGCAGTACTTC. It yields the protein CASSEVSGLASYEQYF.